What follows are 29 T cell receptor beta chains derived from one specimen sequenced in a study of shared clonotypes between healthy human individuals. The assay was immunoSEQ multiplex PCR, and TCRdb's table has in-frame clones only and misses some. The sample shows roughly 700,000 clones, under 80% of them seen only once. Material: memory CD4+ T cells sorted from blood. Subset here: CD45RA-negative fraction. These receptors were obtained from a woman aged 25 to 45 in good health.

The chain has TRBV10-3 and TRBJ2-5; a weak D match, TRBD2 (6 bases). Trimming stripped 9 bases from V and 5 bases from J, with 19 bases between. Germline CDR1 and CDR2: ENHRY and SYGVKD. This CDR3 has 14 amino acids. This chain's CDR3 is CAIRPEGLWETQYF. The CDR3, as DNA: TGTGCCATTAGACCGGAGGGCCTGTGGGAGACCCAGTACTTC.

The CDR3 loop reads CASSGQGGNTQYF. The CDR3 coding sequence is TGTGCCAGCAGTGGACAGGGCGGAAATACGCAGTATTTT. This sequence joins TRBV6-1 and TRBJ2-3; 7 positions match TRBD1. V dropped 4 bases and J dropped 7; count of bases not matched to a gene: 5. The CDR3 has 13 amino acids. Per germline, CDR1 MNHNS and CDR2 SASEGT.

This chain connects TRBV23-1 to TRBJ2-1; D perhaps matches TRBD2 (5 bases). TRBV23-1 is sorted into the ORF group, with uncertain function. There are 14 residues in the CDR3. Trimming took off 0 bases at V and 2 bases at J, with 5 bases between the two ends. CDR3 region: CASSQSEAYNEQFF. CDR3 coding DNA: TGCGCCAGCAGTCAATCGGAGGCCTACAATGAGCAGTTCTTC.

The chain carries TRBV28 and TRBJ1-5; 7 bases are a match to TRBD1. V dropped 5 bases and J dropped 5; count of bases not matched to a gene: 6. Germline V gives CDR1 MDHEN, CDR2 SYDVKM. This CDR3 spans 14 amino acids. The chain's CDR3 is CASSINQGDQPQHF. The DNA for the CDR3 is TGTGCCAGCAGTATTAACCAGGGGGATCAGCCCCAGCATTTT.

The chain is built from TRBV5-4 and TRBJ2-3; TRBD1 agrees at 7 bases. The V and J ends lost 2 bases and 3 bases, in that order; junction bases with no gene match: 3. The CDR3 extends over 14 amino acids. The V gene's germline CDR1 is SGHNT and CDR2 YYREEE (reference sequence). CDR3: CASSLQGSTDTQYF. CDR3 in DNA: TGTGCCAGCAGCTTACAGGGGAGTACAGATACGCAGTATTTT.

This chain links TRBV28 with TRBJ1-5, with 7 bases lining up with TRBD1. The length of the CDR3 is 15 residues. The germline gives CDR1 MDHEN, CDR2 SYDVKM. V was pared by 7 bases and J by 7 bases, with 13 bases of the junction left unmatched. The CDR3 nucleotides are TGTGCCAGCACCAAATCCCGACAGGGATGGCAGCCCCAGCATTTT. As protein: CASTKSRQGWQPQHF.

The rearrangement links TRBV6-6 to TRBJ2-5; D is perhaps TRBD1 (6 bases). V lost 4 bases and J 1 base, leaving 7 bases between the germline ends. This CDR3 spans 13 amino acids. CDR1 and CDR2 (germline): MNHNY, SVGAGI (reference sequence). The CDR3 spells CASSFRGQETQYF. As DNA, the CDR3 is TGTGCCAGCAGTTTCAGGGGCCAAGAGACCCAGTACTTC.

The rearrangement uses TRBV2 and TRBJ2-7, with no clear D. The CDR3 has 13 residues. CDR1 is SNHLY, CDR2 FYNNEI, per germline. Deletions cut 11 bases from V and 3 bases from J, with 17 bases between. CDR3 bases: TGTGCCGGAAACTACGACTGGGTCTACGAGCAGTACTTC. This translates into CAGNYDWVYEQYF.

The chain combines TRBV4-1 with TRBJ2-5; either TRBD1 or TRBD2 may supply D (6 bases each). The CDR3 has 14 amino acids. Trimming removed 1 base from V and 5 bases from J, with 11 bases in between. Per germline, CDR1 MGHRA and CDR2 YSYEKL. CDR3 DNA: TGCGCCAGCAGCCAAGGGGGGGCTGGGGAGACCCAGTACTTC. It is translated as CASSQGGAGETQYF.

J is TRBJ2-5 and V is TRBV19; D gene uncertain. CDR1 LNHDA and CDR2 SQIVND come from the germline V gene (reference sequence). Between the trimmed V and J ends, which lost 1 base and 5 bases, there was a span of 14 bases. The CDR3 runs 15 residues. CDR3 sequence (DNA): TGTGCCAGTAGTATAGTGGCAGGCGACGGGGAGACCCAGTACTTC. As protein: CASSIVAGDGETQYF.

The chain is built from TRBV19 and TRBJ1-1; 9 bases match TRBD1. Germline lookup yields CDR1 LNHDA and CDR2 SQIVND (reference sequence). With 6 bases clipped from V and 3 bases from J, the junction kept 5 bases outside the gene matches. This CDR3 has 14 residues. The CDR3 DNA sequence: TGTGCCAGTAGAGGGACAGGGTGGGACACTGAAGCTTTCTTT. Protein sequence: CASRGTGWDTEAFF. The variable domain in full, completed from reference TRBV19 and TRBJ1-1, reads DGGITQSPKYLFRKEGQNVTLSCEQNLNHDAMYWYRQDPGQGLRLIYYSQIVNDFQKGDIAEGYSVSREKKESFPLTVTSAQKNPTAFYLCASRGTGWDTEAFFGQGTRLTVV.

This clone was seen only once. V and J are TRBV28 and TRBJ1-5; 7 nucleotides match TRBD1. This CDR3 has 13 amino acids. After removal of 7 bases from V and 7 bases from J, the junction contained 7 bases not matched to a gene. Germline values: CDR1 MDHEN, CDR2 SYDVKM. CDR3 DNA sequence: TGTGCCAGCATCTCAGGGGGAGAACAGCCCCAGCATTTT. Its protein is CASISGGEQPQHF.

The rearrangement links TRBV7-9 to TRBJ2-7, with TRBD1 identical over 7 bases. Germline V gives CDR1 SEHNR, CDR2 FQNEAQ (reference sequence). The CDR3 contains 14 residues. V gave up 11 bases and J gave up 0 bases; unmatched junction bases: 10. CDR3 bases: TGTGCCGGCTCATGGACAGGCAACTCCTACGAGCAGTACTTC. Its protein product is CAGSWTGNSYEQYF.

CDR3 coding DNA: TGTGCCAGCAGCCAATCTTTGACAGGGTATGGCAATCAGCCCCAGCATTTT. Residues: CASSQSLTGYGNQPQHF. The chain couples TRBV16 to TRBJ1-5, with 7 bases aligning to TRBD1. This CDR3 region has 17 residues. Germline V gene sequence: CDR1 KGHSY, CDR2 FQNENV. The ends lost 0 bases at V and 2 bases at J; junction bases unmatched: 7.

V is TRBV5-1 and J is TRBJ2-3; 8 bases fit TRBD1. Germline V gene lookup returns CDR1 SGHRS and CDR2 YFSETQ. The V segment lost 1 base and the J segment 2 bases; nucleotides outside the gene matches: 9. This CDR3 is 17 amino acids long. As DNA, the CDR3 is TGCGCCAGCAGCTTGTCCGGGGCAGGGGGCTACACAGATACGCAGTATTTT. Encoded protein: CASSLSGAGGYTDTQYF.

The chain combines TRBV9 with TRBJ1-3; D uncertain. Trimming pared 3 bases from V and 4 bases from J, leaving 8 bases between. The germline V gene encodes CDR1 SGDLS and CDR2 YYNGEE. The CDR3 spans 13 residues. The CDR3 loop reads CASSADGGNTIYF. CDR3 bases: TGTGCCAGCAGCGCCGACGGGGGAAACACCATATATTTT.

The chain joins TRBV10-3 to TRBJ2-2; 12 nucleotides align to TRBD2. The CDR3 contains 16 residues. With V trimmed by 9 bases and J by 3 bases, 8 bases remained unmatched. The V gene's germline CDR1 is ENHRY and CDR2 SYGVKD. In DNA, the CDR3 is TGTGCCATTCTGACTAGCGGGAGTTCTGACACCGGGGAGCTGTTTTTT. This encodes CAILTSGSSDTGELFF.

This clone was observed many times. The CDR3 coding sequence is TGTGCCAGCTCACCACGAGCCCGGACTAGCGGGATAGGGGAGCAGTACTTC. Protein product: CASSPRARTSGIGEQYF. V usage is TRBV18 and J usage is TRBJ2-7; 12 positions agree with TRBD2. CDR3 size: 17 residues. Germline V CDR1 and CDR2: KGHSH, LQKENI. Losses at the gene ends were 1 base for V and 7 bases for J; bases not matched to a gene: 11. The full variable domain, in which reference TRBV18 and TRBJ2-7 provide the parts outside the CDR3, is NAGVMQNPRHLVRRRGQEARLRCSPMKGHSHVYWYRQLPEEGLKFMVYLQKENIIDESGMPKERFSAEFPKEGPSILRIQQVVRGDSAAYFCASSPRARTSGIGEQYFGPGTRLTVT.

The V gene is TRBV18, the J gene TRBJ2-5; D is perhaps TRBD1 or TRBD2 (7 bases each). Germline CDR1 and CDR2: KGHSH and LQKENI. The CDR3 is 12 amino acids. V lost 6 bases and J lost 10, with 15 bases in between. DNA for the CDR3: TGTGCCAGCTCTCCAGGGGGGGAAGGCCAGTACTTC. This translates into CASSPGGEGQYF.

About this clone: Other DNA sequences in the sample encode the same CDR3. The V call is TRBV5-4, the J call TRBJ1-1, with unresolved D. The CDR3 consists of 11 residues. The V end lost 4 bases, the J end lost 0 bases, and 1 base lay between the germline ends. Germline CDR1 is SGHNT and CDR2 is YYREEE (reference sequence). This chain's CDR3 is CASSVNTEAFF. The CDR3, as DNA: TGTGCCAGCAGCGTGAACACTGAAGCTTTCTTT.

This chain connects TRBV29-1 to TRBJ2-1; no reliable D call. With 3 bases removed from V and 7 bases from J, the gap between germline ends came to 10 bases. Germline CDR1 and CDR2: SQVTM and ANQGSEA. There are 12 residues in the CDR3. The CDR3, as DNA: TGCAGCGTTGATGTGTCCGGGAATGAGCAGTTCTTC. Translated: CSVDVSGNEQFF.

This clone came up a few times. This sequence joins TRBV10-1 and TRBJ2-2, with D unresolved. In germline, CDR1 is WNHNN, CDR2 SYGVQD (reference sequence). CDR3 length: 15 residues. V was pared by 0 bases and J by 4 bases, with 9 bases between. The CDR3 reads CASSESKGITGELFF. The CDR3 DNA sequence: TGCGCCAGCAGTGAGTCGAAAGGAATCACCGGGGAGCTGTTTTTT.

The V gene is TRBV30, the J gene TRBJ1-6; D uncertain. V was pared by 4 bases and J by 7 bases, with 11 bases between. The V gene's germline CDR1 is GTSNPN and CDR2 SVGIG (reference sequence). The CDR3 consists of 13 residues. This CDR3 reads CAWNPEYNSPLHF. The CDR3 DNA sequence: TGTGCCTGGAATCCAGAGTACAATTCACCCCTCCACTTT.

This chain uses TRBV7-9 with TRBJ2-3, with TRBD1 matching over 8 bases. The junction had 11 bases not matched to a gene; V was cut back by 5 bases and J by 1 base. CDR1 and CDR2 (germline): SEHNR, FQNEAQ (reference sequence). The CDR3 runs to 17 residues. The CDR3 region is CASSQDRVQGGTDTQYF. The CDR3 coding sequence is TGTGCCAGCAGCCAGGACAGGGTCCAGGGAGGCACAGATACGCAGTATTTT.

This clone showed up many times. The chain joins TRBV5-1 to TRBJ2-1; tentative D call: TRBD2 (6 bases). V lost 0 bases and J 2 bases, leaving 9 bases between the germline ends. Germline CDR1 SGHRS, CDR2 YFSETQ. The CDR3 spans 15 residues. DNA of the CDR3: TGCGCCAGCAGCTTGGGGGAGGCCCCCTACAATGAGCAGTTCTTC. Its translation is CASSLGEAPYNEQFF.

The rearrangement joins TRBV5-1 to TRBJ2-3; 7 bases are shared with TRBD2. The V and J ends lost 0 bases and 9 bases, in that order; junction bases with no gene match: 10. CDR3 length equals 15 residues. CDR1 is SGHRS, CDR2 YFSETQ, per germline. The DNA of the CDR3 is TGCGCCAGCAGCTTGGGGGACCGGGACTATAACACGCAGTATTTT. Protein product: CASSLGDRDYNTQYF.

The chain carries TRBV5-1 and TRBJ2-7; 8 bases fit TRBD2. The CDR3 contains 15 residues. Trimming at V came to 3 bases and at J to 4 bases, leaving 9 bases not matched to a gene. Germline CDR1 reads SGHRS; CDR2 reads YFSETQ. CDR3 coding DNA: TGCGCCAGCAGCTCCGGGAGGGGGACGGTGTACGAGCAGTACTTC. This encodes CASSSGRGTVYEQYF. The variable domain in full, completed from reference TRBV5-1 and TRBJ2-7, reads KAGVTQTPRYLIKTRGQQVTLSCSPISGHRSVSWYQQTPGQGLQFLFEYFSETQRNKGNFPGRFSGRQFSNSRSEMNVSTLELGDSALYLCASSSGRGTVYEQYFGPGTRLTVT.

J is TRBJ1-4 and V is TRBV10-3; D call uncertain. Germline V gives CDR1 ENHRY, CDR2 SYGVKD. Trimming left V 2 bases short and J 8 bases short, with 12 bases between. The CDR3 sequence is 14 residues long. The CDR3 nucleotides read TGTGCCATCAGTGAGGGGTTTGCCGGGGAAAAACTGTTTTTT. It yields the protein CAISEGFAGEKLFF.

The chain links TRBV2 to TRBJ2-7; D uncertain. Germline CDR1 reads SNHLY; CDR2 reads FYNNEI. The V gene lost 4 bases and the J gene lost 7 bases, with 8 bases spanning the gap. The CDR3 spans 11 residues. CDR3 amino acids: CASSAAAEQYF. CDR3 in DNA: TGTGCCAGCAGTGCTGCGGCGGAGCAGTACTTC.